This is a list of T cell receptor beta chains from one sample in a study of identical twins. A single record per CDR3 protein comes from TCRdb applying MiXCR to the 5' RACE reads. The sample holds around 1.7 million distinct CDR3 sequences; around a third are singletons and the top ten take around 0.25%. Sample: cord blood. The receptors shown here come from a newborn girl in good health. The CDR3 runs from the conserved cysteine through the conserved F or W. The order of the fields is J gene, clone size, V gene, D gene, CDR3 DNA, CDR3 protein. D genes are given only for firm matches. Clone size is stated in some rows and not others, as once, few, many or a class when expanded.

TRBJ1-4	NA	TRBV20-1	NA	TGCAGTGCTAGGGACAGAGGAGGAACTGAAAAACTGTTTTTT	CSARDRGGTEKLFF
TRBJ1-2	few	TRBV5-1	NA	TGCGCCAGCAGCCGTAGCGAAGGGGGATCGGGGGGCTACACCTTC	CASSRSEGGSGGYTF
TRBJ2-6	few	TRBV20-1	TRBD2	TGCAGTGCTAGAGTGTTATCGGGGACTAGCAGGGCCAACGTCCTGACTTTC	CSARVLSGTSRANVLTF
TRBJ1-4	few	TRBV3-1	NA	TGTGCCAGCAGCCGACTTGAAAAACTGTTTTTT	CASSRLEKLFF
TRBJ1-5	NA	TRBV2	TRBD1	TGTGCCAGCAGTCCCGGACAGGGGCCGTATCAGCCCCAGCATTTT	CASSPGQGPYQPQHF
TRBJ1-1	NA	TRBV6-1	NA	TGTGCCAGCAGTGAATCGGTTGTGAACACTGAAGCTTTCTTT	CASSESVVNTEAFF
TRBJ2-2	NA	TRBV20-1	NA	TGCAGTGCTCCCGTTGAGGGACACATCACCGGGGAGCTGTTTTTT	CSAPVEGHITGELFF
TRBJ1-4	NA	TRBV7-9	TRBD1	TGTGCCAGCAGCTTAAGGGAGGGGGCCTACCGCCTCGCAACTAATGAAAAACTGTTTTTT	CASSLREGAYRLATNEKLFF
TRBJ1-6	few	TRBV20-1	TRBD1	TGCAGTGCTAGCCCAGGGGGGAGCTCCTATAATTCACCCCTCCACTTT	CSASPGGSSYNSPLHF
TRBJ2-1	NA	TRBV3-1	TRBD1	TGTGCCAGCAGCCAAGCCGACAGGGAGAAGTTCTTC	CASSQADREKFF
TRBJ1-4	NA	TRBV25-1	NA	TGTGCCAGCGGCCCAGGGAGGGAGATTGAAAAACTGTTTTTT	CASGPGREIEKLFF
TRBJ2-2	NA	TRBV20-1	TRBD2	TGCAGTGCTAGCCCCAGTGGGAGGGGCACCGGGGAGCTGTTTTTT	CSASPSGRGTGELFF
TRBJ1-5	few	TRBV9	NA	TGTGCCAGCAGCGTAGGGGAGGGGGAGCTGCCCCAGCATTTT	CASSVGEGELPQHF
TRBJ2-5	few	TRBV6-6	TRBD1	TGTGCCAGCAGTTACCCTCGTGGCAGGGGGCCAGAGACCCAGTACTTC	CASSYPRGRGPETQYF
TRBJ2-3	many	TRBV9	NA	TGTGCCAGCAGCCCCCGAGGCGGGACTCCTAGCACAGATACGCAGTATTTT	CASSPRGGTPSTDTQYF
TRBJ2-7	NA	TRBV5-1	NA	TGCGCCAGCAGCTTCCACACGACAGGCTACGAGCAGTACTTC	CASSFHTTGYEQYF
TRBJ1-3	NA	TRBV12-3/TRBV12-4	TRBD1	TGTGCCACCGCGGAAGAAGGGGGCCTCTCTGGAAACACCATATATTTT	CATAEEGGLSGNTIYF
TRBJ1-2	NA	TRBV29-1	NA	TGCAGCGTTGAAACGGGGGTGGAAGGCTACACCTTC	CSVETGVEGYTF
TRBJ2-3	NA	TRBV7-2	TRBD2	TGTGCCAGCAGTTCTCCGACTAGCGCGCATACGCAGTATTTT	CASSSPTSAHTQYF
TRBJ2-7	NA	TRBV29-1	NA	TGCAGCGTTGGGCGCTTCGGTTCCGGGGGCCCCTTGATCTACGAGCAGTACTTC	CSVGRFGSGGPLIYEQYF
TRBJ1-2	few	TRBV20-1	NA	TGCAGTGCTAGAGGGGACGCTACCCTAAATGGCTACACCTTC	CSARGDATLNGYTF
TRBJ2-1	many	TRBV24-1	NA	TGTGCCACCAGTGATTTGGGGTACAATGAGCAGTTCTTC	CATSDLGYNEQFF
TRBJ2-1	NA	TRBV20-1	NA	TGCAGTGTTAAAAGCGGAGCGCAGTTCTTC	CSVKSGAQFF
TRBJ2-2	NA	TRBV7-2	NA	TGTGCCAGCAGCGAACGTCCCGCGAACACCGGGGAGCTGTTTTTT	CASSERPANTGELFF
TRBJ2-3	NA	TRBV19	NA	TGTGCCAGTAGTATAGGGCGGGACCATGCCACAGATACGCAGTATTTT	CASSIGRDHATDTQYF
TRBJ2-1	NA	TRBV5-1	TRBD2	TGCGCCAGCAGCCCACGGAGCGGGAGGTCCTACAATGAGCAGTTCTTC	CASSPRSGRSYNEQFF
TRBJ1-4	NA	TRBV27	NA	TGTGTCAGCAGTCAGCGCAGGGATGAAAAACTGTTTTTT	CVSSQRRDEKLFF
TRBJ2-7	NA	TRBV20-1	NA	TGCAGTGCTCCACAGGGATGGGGATACGAGCAGTACTTC	CSAPQGWGYEQYF
TRBJ2-5	NA	TRBV12-3/TRBV12-4	TRBD1	TGTGCCAGCAGTTCTGGACAGGGCCCCACGGCCCAGTACTTC	CASSSGQGPTAQYF
TRBJ2-5	few	TRBV5-1	NA	TGCGCCAGCAGCGCCCGGGACTGGCGTGGGACCCAGTACTTC	CASSARDWRGTQYF
TRBJ1-4	NA	TRBV18	TRBD1	TGTGCCAGCTCGGGACAGTCGGGAGAAAAACTGTTTTTT	CASSGQSGEKLFF
TRBJ1-5	NA	TRBV28	NA	TGTGCCAGCAGTCCCCTAAGACAGGTGTATAGCAATCAGCCCCAGCATTTT	CASSPLRQVYSNQPQHF
TRBJ1-2	many	TRBV4-2	NA	TGTGCCAGCAGCGCAGGAGGGCCTAACTATGGCTACACCTTC	CASSAGGPNYGYTF
TRBJ1-4	few	TRBV5-1	NA	TGCGCCTGCCGCCTCCCAACTAATGAAAAACTGTTTTTT	CACRLPTNEKLFF
TRBJ2-6	few	TRBV6-1	NA	TGTGCCAGCAGTCCCATGACAGGCCACTCTGGGGCCAACGTCCTGACTTTC	CASSPMTGHSGANVLTF
TRBJ1-2	NA	TRBV7-9	NA	TGTGCCAGCAGCTCCCCACGGAACTATGGCTACACCTTC	CASSSPRNYGYTF
TRBJ2-3	NA	TRBV24-1	NA	TGTGCCACCAGTGTATCGGGAAGCACAGATACGCGGTATTTT	CATSVSGSTDTRYF
TRBJ2-5	NA	TRBV10-3	NA	TGTGCCATCAGTGAGGCGCTGGACTCTCGACAGACCCTGTACTTC	CAISEALDSRQTLYF
TRBJ1-5	NA	TRBV10-3	NA	TGTGCCATCAGTGCCAGGGATAGCAATCAGCCCCAGCATTTT	CAISARDSNQPQHF
TRBJ2-1	NA	TRBV7-2	TRBD2	TGTGCCAGCAGCTTAGGCGGACTAGTAGACAATGAGCAGTTCTTC	CASSLGGLVDNEQFF
TRBJ2-5	NA	TRBV13	NA	TGTGCCAGCAGCCCCATTACGGCCCCCGAGACCCAGTACTTC	CASSPITAPETQYF
TRBJ2-7	few	TRBV20-1	TRBD2	TGCAGTGCTAGCCGATATAAAAACAGCGGGACCACCTACGAGCAGTACTTC	CSASRYKNSGTTYEQYF
TRBJ1-1	NA	TRBV14	NA	TGTGCCAGCAGCCGTTGGGGGGGGGCTCAAGGTTTCTTT	CASSRWGGAQGFF
TRBJ2-3	NA	TRBV20-1	NA	TGCAGTGCTAGAGGCACTAGCCGCACAGATACGCAGTATTTT	CSARGTSRTDTQYF
TRBJ2-4	many	TRBV6-1	NA	TGTGCCAGCAGGGGGGATGTGGCCAAAAACATTCAGTACTTC	CASRGDVAKNIQYF
TRBJ2-1	few	TRBV5-1	NA	TGCGCCAGCAGCTGGGGACTTCCCTACAATGAGCAGTTCTTC	CASSWGLPYNEQFF
TRBJ2-3	NA	TRBV5-1	NA	TGCGCCAGCAGCCTCAGTTTGGGGCGTGGGTTCGATACGCAGTATTTT	CASSLSLGRGFDTQYF
TRBJ1-5	many	TRBV4-1	NA	TGTGCCAGCAGCCAGGGATATAGCAATCAGCCCCAGCATTTT	CASSQGYSNQPQHF
TRBJ1-3	NA	TRBV3-1	NA	TGTGCCAGCAGCCCTGGACGTATCTCTGGAAACGCCATATATTTT	CASSPGRISGNAIYF
TRBJ2-7	few	TRBV5-1	NA	TGCGCCAGCAGCGACCTAGTGGGGGAGGATGGGTTCTACGAGCAGTACTTC	CASSDLVGEDGFYEQYF
TRBJ1-2	many	TRBV6-1	NA	TGTGCCAGCAGTGAAGGAGGCGATGGCTACACCTTC	CASSEGGDGYTF
TRBJ2-3	NA	TRBV4-2	NA	TGTGCCAGCAGCCAAGTTATCGGACCGCTAACAGATACGCAGTATTTT	CASSQVIGPLTDTQYF
TRBJ2-7	NA	TRBV4-2	TRBD2	TGTGCCAGCAGCCAAGGCGAACTAGCGGGGGAGCACGAGCAGTACTTC	CASSQGELAGEHEQYF
TRBJ1-1	NA	TRBV27	NA	TGTGCCAGCGGGGAAGGGCAGGGGAACACTGAAGCTTTCTTT	CASGEGQGNTEAFF
TRBJ2-5	few	TRBV21-1	NA	TGTGCCAGCAGCAACAATAGTTGGGACAGGGTAGAGACCCAGTACTTC	CASSNNSWDRVETQYF